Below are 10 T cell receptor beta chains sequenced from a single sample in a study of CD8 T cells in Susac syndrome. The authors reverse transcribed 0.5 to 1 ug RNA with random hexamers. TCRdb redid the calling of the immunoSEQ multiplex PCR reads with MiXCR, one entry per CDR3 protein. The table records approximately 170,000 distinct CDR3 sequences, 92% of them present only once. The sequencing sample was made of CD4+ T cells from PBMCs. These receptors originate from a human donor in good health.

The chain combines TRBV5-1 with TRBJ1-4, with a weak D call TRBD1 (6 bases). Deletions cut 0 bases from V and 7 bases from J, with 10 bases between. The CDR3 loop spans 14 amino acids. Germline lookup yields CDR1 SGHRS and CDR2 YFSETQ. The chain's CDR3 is CASSLGGAGEKLFF. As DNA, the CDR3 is TGCGCCAGCAGCTTGGGGGGGGCCGGTGAAAAACTGTTTTTT.

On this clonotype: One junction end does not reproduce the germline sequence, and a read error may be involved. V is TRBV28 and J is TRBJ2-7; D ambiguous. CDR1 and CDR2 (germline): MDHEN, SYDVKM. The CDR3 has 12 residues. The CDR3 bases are TGTGCGAGCACCTCGAGCTCCTACGAGCAGTACTTC. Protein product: CASTSSSYEQYF.

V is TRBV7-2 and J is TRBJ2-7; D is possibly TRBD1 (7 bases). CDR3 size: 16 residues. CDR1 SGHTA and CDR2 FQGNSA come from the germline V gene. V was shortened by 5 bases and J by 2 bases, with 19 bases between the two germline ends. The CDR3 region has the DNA TGTGCCAGCAGCCCCTCTGCGGGACAGAACACCTACGAGCAGTACTTC. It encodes CASSPSAGQNTYEQYF.

CDR3 DNA: TGTGCCAGCCGAAGGGCGGGGGGCACAGATACGCAGTATTTT. It translates to CASRRAGGTDTQYF. The J gene is TRBJ2-3, the V gene TRBV6-5, with 7 bases lining up with TRBD2. The CDR3 runs 14 residues. Germline V gene data show CDR1 as MNHEY and CDR2 as SVGAGI. Losses at the gene ends were 8 bases for V and 1 base for J; bases not matched to a gene: 6.

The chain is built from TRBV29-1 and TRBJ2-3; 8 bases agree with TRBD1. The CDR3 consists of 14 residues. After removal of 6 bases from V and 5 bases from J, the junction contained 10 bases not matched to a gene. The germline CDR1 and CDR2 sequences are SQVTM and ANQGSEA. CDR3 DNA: TGCAGCGTCACGACAGGGGCCGGCAGAGATACGCAGTATTTT. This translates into CSVTTGAGRDTQYF.

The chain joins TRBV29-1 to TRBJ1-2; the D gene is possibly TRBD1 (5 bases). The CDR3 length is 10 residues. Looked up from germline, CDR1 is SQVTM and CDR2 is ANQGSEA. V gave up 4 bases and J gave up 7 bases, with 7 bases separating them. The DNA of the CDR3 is TGCAGCGTTGGAGACAGTGGCTACACCTTC. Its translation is CSVGDSGYTF.

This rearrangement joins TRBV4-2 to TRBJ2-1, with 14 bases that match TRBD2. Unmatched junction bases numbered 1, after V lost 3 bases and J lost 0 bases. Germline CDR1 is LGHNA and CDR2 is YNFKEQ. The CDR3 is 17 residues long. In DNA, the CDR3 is TGTGCCAGCAGCCAGGGGACTAGCGGGAGCTCCTACAATGAGCAGTTCTTC. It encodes CASSQGTSGSSYNEQFF.

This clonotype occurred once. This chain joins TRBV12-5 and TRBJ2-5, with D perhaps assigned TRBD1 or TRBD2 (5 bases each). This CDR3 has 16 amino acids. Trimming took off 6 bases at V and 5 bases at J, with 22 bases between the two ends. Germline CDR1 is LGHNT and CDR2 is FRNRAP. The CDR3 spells CASGRRGLQGRETQYF. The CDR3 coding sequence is TGTGCTAGTGGCCGCCGGGGCCTTCAGGGTAGGGAGACCCAGTACTTC.

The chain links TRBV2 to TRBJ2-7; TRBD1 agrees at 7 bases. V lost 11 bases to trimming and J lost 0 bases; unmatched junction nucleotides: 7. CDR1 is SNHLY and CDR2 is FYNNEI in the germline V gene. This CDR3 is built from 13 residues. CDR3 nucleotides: TGTGCCCGCCGGGACAGTAGCTCCTACGAGCAGTACTTC. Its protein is CARRDSSSYEQYF.

The CDR3 DNA reads as TGCGCCAGCAGCTCCCGGGACGGACCTAATGAAAAACTGTTTTTT. Protein product: CASSSRDGPNEKLFF. J is TRBJ1-4 and V is TRBV5-1, with a tentative D call TRBD1 (5 bases). V was cut by 3 bases and J by 3 bases, with 12 bases left in between. Germline CDR1 SGHRS, CDR2 YFSETQ. The CDR3 loop spans 15 amino acids.